The clone carrying this TCR beta chain was detected only once. Germline CDR1 and CDR2: ENHRY and SYGVKD. This CDR3 spans 15 amino acids. Trimming took 3 bases from V and 5 from J; bases not matched to a gene: 4. Authors' analysis steps: Amplification of reference gene primers was used by the study to estimate nucleated cell counts. Sequenced by immunoSEQ multiplex PCR; TCRdb stores in-frame clones only, minus some. The V and J calls and clone size are taken from that table; D and trimming were inferred from the DNA. The table shows over 50,000 clones, with under 90% occurring only once. The entry originates in a study of blood T cell repertoires in COVID-19. Study overall: The United States, Italy and Spain were the sources of the acute and convalescent COVID-19 samples. The analysed material was cDNA or gDNA that came from T cells, B-cell-depleted T cells, or PBMCs.

The TCR was taken from a man in his forties or fifties with acute or convalescent COVID-19. The V and J genes are TRBV10-3 and TRBJ2-1; 10 bases agree with TRBD2. Sequenced sample: peripheral blood. The CDR3: CAISELAGSHNEQFF. In DNA form, the CDR3 reads TGTGCCATCAGTGAACTAGCGGGGTCCCACAATGAGCAGTTCTTC.